This T cell receptor (beta chain) emerged from a study of blood T cells in healthy people across ages. The study, taken as a whole, reports: Roughly linearly, TCR beta diversity per million T cells fell as age increased.

Worth noting for this clonotype: Its antigen remains unknown.

The V gene end was trimmed by 5 bases and the J gene end by 7 bases; junction bases not matched to a gene: 13. The CDR3 runs to 17 residues. The germline gives CDR1 LGHDT, CDR2 YNNKEL (reference sequence). Next came a second PCR, run for roughly 7 to 12 cycles, which used a sample-barcoded 5' primer along with a J-beta primer mix. TCRdb itself ran the 5' RACE reads through MiXCR, one entry per CDR3 protein. Of approximately 2,000,000 distinct CDR3 sequences in the sample, 35% to 50% were seen once. Isolation yielded PBMCs, at least 6.5 million per sample, in every case. Total RNA extraction produced at least 5 micrograms (per sample) for the study.

The sequence was obtained from a human donor in good health. The sample consisted of blood. The chain employs TRBV3-1 and TRBJ2-1, with 11 bases identical to TRBD2. The CDR3 loop reads CASSLYSGGAQKNEQFF. CDR3 nucleotides: TGTGCCAGCAGCTTGTATAGCGGGGGGGCCCAAAAAAATGAGCAGTTCTTC.